The 13 T cell receptor beta chains reported below all come from one sample, sequenced in a study of T-cell memory formation after mild COVID-19. TCRdb processed the 5' RACE reads anew with MiXCR; each CDR3 protein has one entry. The data contain roughly 450,000 distinct CDR3 sequences, 15% to 20% of them singletons. Sequencing input: PBMCs or a T cell subset sorted from them (not recorded which). These receptors all come from an adult woman who had mild COVID-19 (a few samples of this study predate the infection). Cell type and time point are not known.

At least ten counts were recorded for this clonotype. The chain links TRBV9 to TRBJ2-5, with 10 nucleotides matching TRBD2. Germline V gene sequence: CDR1 SGDLS, CDR2 YYNGEE. This CDR3 is 15 amino acids long. Trimming removed 0 bases from V and 5 bases from J; junction bases left unmatched: 4. CDR3 loop: CASSVAAGLAETQYF. CDR3 coding DNA: TGTGCCAGCAGCGTAGCAGCGGGACTAGCGGAGACCCAGTACTTC.

This clonotype was seen repeatedly, ten times or more. V is TRBV6-6 and J is TRBJ1-5; D perhaps matches TRBD1 (6 bases). This CDR3 has 13 residues. Germline CDR1 reads MNHNY; CDR2 reads SVGAGI (reference sequence). V gave up 8 bases and J gave up 5 bases, with 13 bases separating them. The DNA of the CDR3 is TGTGCCAGCGACCCAACAGGGCATCAGCCCCAGCATTTT. It translates to CASDPTGHQPQHF.

The chain is built from TRBV24-1 and TRBJ2-3; D is unclear. This CDR3 contains 11 residues. V dropped 4 bases and J dropped 5 bases, with 3 bases sitting between them. Germline V gene data show CDR1 as KGHDR and CDR2 as SFDVKD. For the CDR3, the DNA is TGTGCCACCAGTGAAGTAGATACGCAGTATTTT. It specifies CATSEVDTQYF.

The V and J genes are TRBV5-5 and TRBJ2-5; D might be TRBD1 (6 bases). Trimming stripped 3 bases from V and 1 base from J, with 13 bases between. The germline gives CDR1 SGHKS, CDR2 YYEKEE (reference sequence). The CDR3 extends over 15 amino acids. CDR3 sequence reads: CASSSRQGPQETQYF. The CDR3, as DNA: TGTGCCAGCAGCTCGAGGCAGGGGCCCCAAGAGACCCAGTACTTC.

This clonotype has more than one count but fewer than ten. The J gene is TRBJ1-6, the V gene TRBV7-9; D is possibly TRBD1 (5 bases). Trimming stripped 1 base from V and 12 bases from J, with 7 bases between. CDR1 is SEHNR, CDR2 FQNEAQ, per germline (reference sequence). The CDR3 consists of 12 residues. The CDR3 nucleotides read TGTGCCAGCAGCTTAGGGGGCGAACCCCTCCACTTT. Amino acid sequence: CASSLGGEPLHF.

This clonotype was observed many times. V and J are TRBV15 and TRBJ1-4, with D uncertain. V lost 5 bases and J 6 bases, leaving 16 bases between the germline ends. This CDR3 is 15 amino acids long. Germline values: CDR1 LNHNV, CDR2 YYDKDF (reference sequence). CDR3 residues: CATSGRGGVHEKLFF. As DNA, the CDR3 is TGTGCCACCAGCGGTCGGGGAGGAGTTCATGAAAAACTGTTTTTT.

This clonotype was counted ten times or more. This chain connects TRBV3-1 to TRBJ2-7, with TRBD1 matching 8 bases. Germline CDR1 LGHDT, CDR2 YNNKEL (reference sequence). This CDR3 comprises 15 residues. J lost 5 bases, V lost 5 bases, and 11 bases had no gene match. The CDR3 protein is CASSSRDRGFHEQYF. DNA of the CDR3: TGTGCCAGCAGCTCCCGCGACAGGGGTTTCCACGAGCAGTACTTC.

The CDR3 DNA reads as TGTGCCAGCTCGCCGTCCCTCCAAGAAAACACCATATATTTT. This sequence encodes CASSPSLQENTIYF. This chain links TRBV18 with TRBJ1-3; no clear D. Germline V gene lookup returns CDR1 KGHSH and CDR2 LQKENI. The length of the CDR3 is 14 residues. Trimming took off 6 bases at V and 6 bases at J, with 15 bases between the two ends.

CDR3 sequence reads: CASSVEGGLADTQYF. The DNA of the CDR3 is TGTGCCAGCAGCGTAGAGGGGGGGCTAGCAGATACGCAGTATTTT. The chain links TRBV9 to TRBJ2-3; weak D call: TRBD2 (7 bases). The germline V gene has CDR1 SGDLS and CDR2 YYNGEE. This CDR3 comprises 15 residues. V was shortened by 0 bases and J by 4 bases, with 12 bases between the two germline ends.

The V gene is TRBV29-1, the J gene TRBJ1-5; D ambiguous. Trimming removed 2 bases from V and 1 base from J, with 9 bases in between. CDR1 is SQVTM, CDR2 ANQGSEA, per germline. The CDR3 is 14 residues long. This CDR3 reads CSVETHCSNQPQHF. The CDR3 nucleotides read TGCAGCGTTGAAACTCACTGCAGCAATCAGCCCCAGCATTTT.

The CDR3 nucleotides are TGCGCCAGCAGCTTGGCGGGAGGGCCCCAAGAGACCCAGTACTTC. It specifies CASSLAGGPQETQYF. This chain joins TRBV5-1 and TRBJ2-5; 8 nucleotides agree with TRBD2. The length of the CDR3 is 15 residues. V was pared by 0 bases and J by 1 base, with 2 bases of the junction left unmatched. CDR1 and CDR2 (germline): SGHRS, YFSETQ. The complete variable domain, with remaining parts taken from reference TRBV5-1 and TRBJ2-5, reads KAGVTQTPRYLIKTRGQQVTLSCSPISGHRSVSWYQQTPGQGLQFLFEYFSETQRNKGNFPGRFSGRQFSNSRSEMNVSTLELGDSALYLCASSLAGGPQETQYFGPGTRLLVL.

The chain is built from TRBV30 and TRBJ2-7; D is unresolved. This CDR3 is built from 13 residues. V dropped 8 bases and J dropped 0 bases, with 14 bases sitting between them. CDR1 is GTSNPN, CDR2 SVGIG, per germline (reference sequence). The CDR3 sequence: CAMEMRSSYEQYF. In DNA, the CDR3 is TGTGCCATGGAAATGCGGAGCTCCTACGAGCAGTACTTC.

This rearrangement joins TRBV20-1 to TRBJ2-5; TRBD2 matches at 9 bases. The length of the CDR3 is 17 residues. Trimming took 6 bases from V and 4 from J; bases not matched to a gene: 18. CDR1 DFQATT and CDR2 SNEGSKA come from the germline V gene (reference sequence). The chain's CDR3 is CSASPGTAGGWGETQYF. As DNA, the CDR3 is TGCAGTGCAAGCCCCGGCACAGCGGGAGGATGGGGAGAGACCCAGTACTTC.